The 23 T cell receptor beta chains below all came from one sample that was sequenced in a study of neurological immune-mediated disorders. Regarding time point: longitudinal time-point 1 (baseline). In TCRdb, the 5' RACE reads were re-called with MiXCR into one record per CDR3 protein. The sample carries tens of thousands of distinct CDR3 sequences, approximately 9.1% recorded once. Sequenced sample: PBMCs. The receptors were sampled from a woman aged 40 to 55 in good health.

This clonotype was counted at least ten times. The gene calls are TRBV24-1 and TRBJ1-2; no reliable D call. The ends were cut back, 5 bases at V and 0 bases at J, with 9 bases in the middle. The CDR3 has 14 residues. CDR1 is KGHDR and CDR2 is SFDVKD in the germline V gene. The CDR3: CATSGITANYGYTF. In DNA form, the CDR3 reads TGTGCCACCAGTGGGATTACAGCTAACTATGGCTACACCTTC.

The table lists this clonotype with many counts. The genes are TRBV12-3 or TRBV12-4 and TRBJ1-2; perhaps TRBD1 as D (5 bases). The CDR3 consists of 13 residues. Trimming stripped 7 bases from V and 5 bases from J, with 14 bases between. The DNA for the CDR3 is TGTGCCAGCAATCCAGGGTTGGGGTATGGCTACACCTTC. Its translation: CASNPGLGYGYTF.

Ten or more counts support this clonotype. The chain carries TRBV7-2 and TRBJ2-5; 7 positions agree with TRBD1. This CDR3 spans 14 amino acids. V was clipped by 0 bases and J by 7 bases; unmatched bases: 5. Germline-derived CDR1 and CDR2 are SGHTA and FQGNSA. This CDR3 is CASSLATGTTTQYF. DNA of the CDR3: TGTGCCAGCAGCTTAGCGACAGGGACGACGACCCAGTACTTC.

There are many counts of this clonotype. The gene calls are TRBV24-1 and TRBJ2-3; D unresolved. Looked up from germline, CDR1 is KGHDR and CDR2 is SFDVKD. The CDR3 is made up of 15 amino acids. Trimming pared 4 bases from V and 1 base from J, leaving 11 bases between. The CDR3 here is CATSDPQTGTDTQYF. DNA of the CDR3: TGTGCCACCAGTGACCCGCAGACGGGCACAGATACGCAGTATTTT.

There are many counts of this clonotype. CDR3 region: CSVDTGGNEQFF. The DNA for the CDR3 is TGCAGCGTTGATACAGGGGGCAATGAGCAGTTCTTC. V and J are TRBV29-1 and TRBJ2-1; 8 bases are a match to TRBD1. The V gene end was trimmed by 3 bases and the J gene end by 6 bases; junction bases not matched to a gene: 1. Germline V gene sequence: CDR1 SQVTM, CDR2 ANQGSEA. CDR3 length: 12 residues.

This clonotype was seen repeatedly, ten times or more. The CDR3 DNA follows: TGTGCCTGGAGTGTAAACAGATTCCACAATGAGCAGTTCTTC. Its translation is CAWSVNRFHNEQFF. The gene calls are TRBV30 and TRBJ2-1; D is unresolved. The germline V gene has CDR1 GTSNPN and CDR2 SVGIG (reference sequence). This CDR3 is 14 amino acids long. The V gene lost 0 bases and the J gene lost 5 bases, with 11 bases spanning the gap.

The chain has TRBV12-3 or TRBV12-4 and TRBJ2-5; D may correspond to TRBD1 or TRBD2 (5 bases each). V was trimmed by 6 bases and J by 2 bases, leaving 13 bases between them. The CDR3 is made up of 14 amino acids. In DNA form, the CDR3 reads TGTGCCAGCAGCTCTCGGGACGGACAAGAGACCCAGTACTTC. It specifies CASSSRDGQETQYF.

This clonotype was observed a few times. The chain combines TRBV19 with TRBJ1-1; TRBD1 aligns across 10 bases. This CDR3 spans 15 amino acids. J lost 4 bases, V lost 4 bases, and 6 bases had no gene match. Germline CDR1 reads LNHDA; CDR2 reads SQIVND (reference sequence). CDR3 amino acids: CASSRQGAWGTEAFF. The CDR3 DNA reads TGTGCCAGTAGTAGACAGGGGGCCTGGGGCACTGAAGCTTTCTTT.

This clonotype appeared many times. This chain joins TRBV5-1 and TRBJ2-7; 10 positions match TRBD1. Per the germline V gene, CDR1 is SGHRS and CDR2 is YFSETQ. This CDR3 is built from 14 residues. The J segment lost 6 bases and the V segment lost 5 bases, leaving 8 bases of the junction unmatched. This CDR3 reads CASSPRTGGSEQYF. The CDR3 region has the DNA TGCGCCAGCAGTCCTAGGACAGGGGGTTCCGAGCAGTACTTC.

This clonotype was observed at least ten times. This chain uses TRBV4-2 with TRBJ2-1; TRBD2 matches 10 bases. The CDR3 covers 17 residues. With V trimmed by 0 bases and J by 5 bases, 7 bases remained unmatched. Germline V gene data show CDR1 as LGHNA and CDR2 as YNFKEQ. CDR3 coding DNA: TGTGCCAGCAGCCAAGAGGGGGGGCTAGCGGGAGACAATGAGCAGTTCTTC. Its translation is CASSQEGGLAGDNEQFF.

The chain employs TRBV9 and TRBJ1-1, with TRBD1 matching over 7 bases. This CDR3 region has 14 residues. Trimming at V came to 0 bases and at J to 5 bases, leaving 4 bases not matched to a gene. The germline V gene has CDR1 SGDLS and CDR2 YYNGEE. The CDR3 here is CASSVDTGVTEAFF. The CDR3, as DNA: TGTGCCAGCAGCGTAGATACAGGGGTAACTGAAGCTTTCTTT.

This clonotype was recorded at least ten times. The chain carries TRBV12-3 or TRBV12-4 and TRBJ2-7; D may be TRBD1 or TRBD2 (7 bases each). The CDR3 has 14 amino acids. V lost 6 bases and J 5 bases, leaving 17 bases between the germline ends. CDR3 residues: CASREGRGGDEQYF. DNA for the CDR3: TGTGCCAGCAGGGAAGGCAGGGGGGGGGACGAGCAGTACTTC.

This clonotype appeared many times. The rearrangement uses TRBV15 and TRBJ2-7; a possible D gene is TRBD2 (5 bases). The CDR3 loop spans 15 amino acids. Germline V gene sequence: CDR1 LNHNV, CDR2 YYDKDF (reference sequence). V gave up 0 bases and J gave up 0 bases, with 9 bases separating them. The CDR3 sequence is CATSREVGSSYEQYF. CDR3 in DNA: TGTGCCACCAGCAGAGAGGTGGGGAGCTCCTACGAGCAGTACTTC.

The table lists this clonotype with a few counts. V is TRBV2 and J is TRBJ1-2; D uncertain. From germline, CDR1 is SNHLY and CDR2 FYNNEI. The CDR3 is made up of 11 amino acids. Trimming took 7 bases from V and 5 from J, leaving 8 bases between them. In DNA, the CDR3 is TGTGCCAGCAACGCGCGTTATGGCTACACCTTC. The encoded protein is CASNARYGYTF.

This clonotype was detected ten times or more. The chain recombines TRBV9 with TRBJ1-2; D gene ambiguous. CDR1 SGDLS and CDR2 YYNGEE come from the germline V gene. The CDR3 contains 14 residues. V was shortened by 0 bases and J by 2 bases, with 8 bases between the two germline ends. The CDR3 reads CASSVDAPNYGYTF. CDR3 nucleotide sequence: TGTGCCAGCAGCGTAGACGCCCCGAACTATGGCTACACCTTC. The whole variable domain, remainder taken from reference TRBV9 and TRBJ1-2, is DSGVTQTPKHLITATGQRVTLRCSPRSGDLSVYWYQQSLDQGLQFLIQYYNGEERAKGNILERFSAQQFPDLHSELNLSSLELGDSALYFCASSVDAPNYGYTFGSGTRLTVV.

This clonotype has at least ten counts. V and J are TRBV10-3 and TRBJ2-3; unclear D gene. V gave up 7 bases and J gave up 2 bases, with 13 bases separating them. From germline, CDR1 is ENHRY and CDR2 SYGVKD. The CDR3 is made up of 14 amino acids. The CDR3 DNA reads TGTGCCATCACCGCGGCATCCCCCACAGATACGCAGTATTTT. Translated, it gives CAITAASPTDTQYF.

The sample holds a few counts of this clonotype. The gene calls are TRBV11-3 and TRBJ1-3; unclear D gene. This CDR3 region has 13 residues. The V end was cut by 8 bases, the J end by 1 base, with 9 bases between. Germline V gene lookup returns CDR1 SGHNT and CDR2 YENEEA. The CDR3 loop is CASSEWSGNTIYF. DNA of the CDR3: TGTGCCAGCTCGGAATGGTCTGGAAACACCATATATTTT.

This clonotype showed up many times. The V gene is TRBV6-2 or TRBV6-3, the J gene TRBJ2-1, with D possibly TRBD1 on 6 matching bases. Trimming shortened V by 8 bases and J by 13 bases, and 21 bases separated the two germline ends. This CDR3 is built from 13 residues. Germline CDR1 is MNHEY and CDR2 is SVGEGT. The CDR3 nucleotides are TGTGCCAGCGGGCCTGAACCGGGACATCCACAGTTCTTC. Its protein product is CASGPEPGHPQFF.

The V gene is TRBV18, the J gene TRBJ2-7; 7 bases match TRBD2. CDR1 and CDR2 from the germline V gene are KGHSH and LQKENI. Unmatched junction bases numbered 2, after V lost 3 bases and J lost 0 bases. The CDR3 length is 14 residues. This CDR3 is CASSPRGDSYEQYF. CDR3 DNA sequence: TGTGCCAGCTCACCTCGGGGGGACTCCTACGAGCAGTACTTC.

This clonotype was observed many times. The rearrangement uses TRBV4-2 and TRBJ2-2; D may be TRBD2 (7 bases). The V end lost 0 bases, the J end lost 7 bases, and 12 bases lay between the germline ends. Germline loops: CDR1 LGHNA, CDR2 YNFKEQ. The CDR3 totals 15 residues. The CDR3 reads CASSQDRGANGELFF. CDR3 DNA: TGTGCCAGCAGCCAAGATCGGGGGGCGAACGGGGAGCTGTTTTTT.

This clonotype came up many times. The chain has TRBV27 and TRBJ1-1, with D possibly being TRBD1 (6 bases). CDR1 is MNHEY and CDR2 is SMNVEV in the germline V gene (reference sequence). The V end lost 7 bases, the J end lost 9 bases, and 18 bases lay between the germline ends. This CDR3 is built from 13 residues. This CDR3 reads CASTRTLRDKAFF. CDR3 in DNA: TGTGCCAGCACCAGAACACTCCGGGACAAAGCTTTCTTT.

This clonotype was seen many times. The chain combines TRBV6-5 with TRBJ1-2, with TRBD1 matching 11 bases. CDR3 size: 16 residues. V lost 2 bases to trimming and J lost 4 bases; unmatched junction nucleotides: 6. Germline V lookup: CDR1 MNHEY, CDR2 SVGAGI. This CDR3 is CASSYARTGGGYGYTF. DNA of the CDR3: TGTGCCAGCAGTTACGCAAGGACAGGGGGCGGCTATGGCTACACCTTC.

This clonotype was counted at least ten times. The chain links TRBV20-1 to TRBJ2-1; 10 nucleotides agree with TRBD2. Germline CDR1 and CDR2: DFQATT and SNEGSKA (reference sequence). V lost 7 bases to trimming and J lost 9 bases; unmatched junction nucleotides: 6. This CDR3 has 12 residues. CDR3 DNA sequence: TGCAGTGTACTAGCGGGGCAGGGTGAGCAGTTCTTC. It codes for CSVLAGQGEQFF.